These 21 T cell receptor beta chains share one sample of origin, sequenced in a study of shared clonotypes between healthy human individuals. Measured with immunoSEQ multiplex PCR; TCRdb has only the in-frame clones, and not every one. The sample lists about 680,000 clones, about 90% occurring once. CD45RO-negative cells were positively selected for CCR7, leaving out terminally differentiated effector memory CD45RA+ cells. The sequenced sample was naive CD8+ T cells sorted from blood. The receptors come from a man aged 25-40 years in good health.

This CDR3 reads CASSQSGLAYNLVGYEQYF. For the CDR3, the DNA is TGTGCCAGTAGCCAATCGGGACTAGCGTATAATTTGGTTGGCTACGAGCAGTACTTC. V and J are TRBV19 and TRBJ2-7; 10 bases are shared with TRBD2. Germline-derived CDR1 and CDR2 are LNHDA and SQIVND (reference sequence). This CDR3 comprises 19 residues. The trim removed 6 bases at V and 3 bases at J, leaving 20 bases unmatched. The whole variable domain, remainder taken from reference TRBV19 and TRBJ2-7, is DGGITQSPKYLFRKEGQNVTLSCEQNLNHDAMYWYRQDPGQGLRLIYYSQIVNDFQKGDIAEGYSVSREKKESFPLTVTSAQKNPTAFYLCASSQSGLAYNLVGYEQYFGPGTRLTVT.

V is TRBV19 and J is TRBJ1-5; possibly TRBD1 for D (6 bases). Germline loops: CDR1 LNHDA, CDR2 SQIVND (reference sequence). V was trimmed by 3 bases and J by 4 bases, leaving 19 bases between them. CDR3 size: 17 residues. This CDR3 reads CASSMWVGGETNQPQHF. The CDR3 nucleotides are TGTGCCAGTAGTATGTGGGTCGGGGGCGAAACTAATCAGCCCCAGCATTTT.

This CDR3 reads CASRRTSGSLDTQYF. The CDR3 DNA is TGTGCCAGCAGACGGACTAGCGGATCCTTAGATACGCAGTATTTT. The chain recombines TRBV7-8 with TRBJ2-3; 10 bases match TRBD2. V lost 6 bases, J lost 5 bases, and 8 bases stayed unmatched. The CDR3 is made up of 15 amino acids. Per the germline V gene, CDR1 is SGHVS and CDR2 is FQNEAQ.

This chain uses TRBV28 with TRBJ1-2, with D tentatively TRBD1 (6 bases). This CDR3 has 15 residues. Trimming removed 5 bases from V and 8 bases from J, with 21 bases in between. Germline V gene data show CDR1 as MDHEN and CDR2 as SYDVKM. CDR3 loop: CASSEGGGSPLGYTF. The CDR3 region has the DNA TGTGCCAGCAGTGAGGGGGGAGGGAGTCCTTTAGGCTACACCTTC.

The V gene is TRBV19, the J gene TRBJ2-1; TRBD1 matches 7 bases. The CDR3 loop spans 14 amino acids. The trim removed 3 bases at V and 4 bases at J, leaving 3 bases unmatched. Germline lookup yields CDR1 LNHDA and CDR2 SQIVND (reference sequence). DNA for the CDR3: TGTGCCAGTAGTATGCCGGGACAGTACAATGAGCAGTTCTTC. This sequence encodes CASSMPGQYNEQFF.

V usage is TRBV6-5 and J usage is TRBJ2-1; TRBD2 matches at 10 bases. Germline lookup yields CDR1 MNHEY and CDR2 SVGAGI. The V gene end was trimmed by 3 bases and the J gene end by 5 bases; junction bases not matched to a gene: 4. This CDR3 comprises 15 residues. The CDR3 loop is CASSYLAGGDNEQFF. CDR3 sequence (DNA): TGTGCCAGCAGTTATTTAGCGGGAGGAGACAATGAGCAGTTCTTC.

The V call is TRBV7-6, the J call TRBJ2-7; 14 nucleotides match TRBD2. Trimming took 5 bases from V and 2 from J; bases not matched to a gene: 5. From germline, CDR1 is SGHVS and CDR2 FNYEAQ. This CDR3 spans 16 amino acids. The CDR3, as DNA: TGTGCCAGCAGCCCACTGACTAGCGGGGGGGCCTACGAGCAGTACTTC. Amino acids: CASSPLTSGGAYEQYF.

The chain uses TRBV11-2 and TRBJ2-3; D is unclear. The germline V gene has CDR1 SGHAT and CDR2 FQNNGV. The CDR3 covers 15 residues. Trimming left V 3 bases short and J 0 bases short, with 10 bases between. The DNA for the CDR3 is TGTGCCAGCAGCTTCTACAGAACTAGCACAGATACGCAGTATTTT. Its protein is CASSFYRTSTDTQYF.

The chain recombines TRBV7-9 with TRBJ2-5; D is unresolved. Germline assignment: CDR1 SEHNR and CDR2 FQNEAQ (reference sequence). The V end was cut by 5 bases, the J end by 4 bases, with 20 bases between. This CDR3 comprises 16 residues. The CDR3 nucleotides are TGTGCCAGCAGCCCCCTAGTCCCCTGGGATTCAGAGACCCAGTACTTC. This encodes CASSPLVPWDSETQYF.

The CDR3 sequence: CASSPRTVQAQETQYF. CDR3 in DNA: TGTGCCAGCAGCCCAAGGACTGTTCAGGCACAAGAGACCCAGTACTTC. V and J are TRBV5-4 and TRBJ2-5; D is possibly TRBD2 (5 bases). This CDR3 region has 16 residues. V dropped 4 bases and J dropped 2 bases, with 18 bases sitting between them. From germline, CDR1 is SGHNT and CDR2 YYREEE (reference sequence).

The J gene is TRBJ2-7, the V gene TRBV11-3; 11 bases fit TRBD2. Germline V lookup: CDR1 SGHNT, CDR2 YENEEA. This CDR3 has 16 residues. With V trimmed by 2 bases and J by 1 base, 4 bases remained unmatched. The CDR3 spells CASSLSGTSGSYEQYF. CDR3 nucleotides: TGTGCCAGCAGCTTATCCGGGACTAGCGGTTCCTACGAGCAGTACTTC.

The table lists this clone with a count of one. In DNA form, the CDR3 reads TGTGCCAGCAGCTACGACCCAGGGGCGGTGAATGAGCAGTTCTTC. Translated: CASSYDPGAVNEQFF. The chain combines TRBV7-8 with TRBJ2-1; D is possibly TRBD1 (6 bases). Trimming took off 4 bases at V and 7 bases at J, with 17 bases between the two ends. The CDR3 loop spans 15 amino acids. Germline V gives CDR1 SGHVS, CDR2 FQNEAQ. Drawing the rest from reference TRBV7-8 and TRBJ2-1, the complete variable domain is GAGVSQSPRYKVAKRGQDVALRCDPISGHVSLFWYQQALGQGPEFLTYFQNEAQLDKSGLPSDRFFAERPEGSVSTLKIQRTQQEDSAVYLCASSYDPGAVNEQFFGPGTRLTVL.

This clone occurred a few times. The V gene is TRBV28, the J gene TRBJ2-7, with D possibly being TRBD1 (6 bases). The CDR3 length is 14 residues. V lost 3 bases, J lost 5 bases, and 14 bases lay in between. The germline CDR1 and CDR2 sequences are MDHEN and SYDVKM. The DNA for the CDR3 is TGTGCCAGCAGTTTCGGCAGGGGTGGCAACGAGCAGTACTTC. This gives the protein CASSFGRGGNEQYF. Full variable domain (remainder filled in from reference TRBV28 and TRBJ2-7): DVKVTQSSRYLVKRTGEKVFLECVQDMDHENMFWYRQDPGLGLRLIYFSYDVKMKEKGDIPEGYSVSREKKERFSLILESASTNQTSMYLCASSFGRGGNEQYFGPGTRLTVT.

The chain joins TRBV28 to TRBJ1-1, with 11 bases matching TRBD1. The CDR3 has 17 amino acids. Trimming at V came to 2 bases and at J to 5 bases, leaving 10 bases not matched to a gene. Germline CDR1 reads MDHEN; CDR2 reads SYDVKM. CDR3 sequence: CASSLVDRDRGTTEAFF. In DNA form, the CDR3 reads TGTGCCAGCAGTTTAGTTGACCGGGACAGGGGGACGACTGAAGCTTTCTTT.

The chain joins TRBV19 to TRBJ2-7; tentatively, D is TRBD2 (6 bases). V lost 5 bases, J lost 0 bases, and 11 bases lay in between. The CDR3 extends over 14 amino acids. Germline values: CDR1 LNHDA, CDR2 SQIVND (reference sequence). The CDR3 nucleotides read TGTGCCAGTAGTTACCGGGAGCTCTCCTACGAGCAGTACTTC. Protein sequence: CASSYRELSYEQYF.

Here the CDR3 DNA reads TGTGCCATCAGTGAGTCGAGGCAAAGGCAAGTCTACGAGCAGTACTTC. Its protein is CAISESRQRQVYEQYF. V usage is TRBV10-3 and J usage is TRBJ2-7; D gene uncertain. Trimming shortened V by 0 bases and J by 3 bases, and 15 bases separated the two germline ends. The CDR3 sequence is 16 residues long. From germline, CDR1 is ENHRY and CDR2 SYGVKD.

The chain carries TRBV28 and TRBJ2-1; 15 nucleotides line up with TRBD2. After removal of 5 bases from V and 4 bases from J, the junction contained 6 bases not matched to a gene. The CDR3 is 17 residues long. From germline, CDR1 is MDHEN and CDR2 SYDVKM. The CDR3 loop reads CASSPSGLAGGYNEQFF. The CDR3, as DNA: TGTGCCAGCAGTCCCTCGGGACTAGCGGGAGGTTACAATGAGCAGTTCTTC.

The V and J genes are TRBV30 and TRBJ2-7; 7 nucleotides agree with TRBD1. With 7 bases clipped from V and 4 bases from J, the junction kept 7 bases outside the gene matches. Germline lookup yields CDR1 GTSNPN and CDR2 SVGIG (reference sequence). This CDR3 has 12 amino acids. DNA for the CDR3: TGTGCCTTGACAGGGTCTAAATACGAGCAGTACTTC. Translated: CALTGSKYEQYF.

This sequence joins TRBV14 and TRBJ2-3, with D possibly matching TRBD2 (5 bases). Germline CDR1 is SGHDN and CDR2 is FVKESK. This CDR3 contains 15 residues. The V end was cut by 5 bases, the J end by 2 bases, with 14 bases between. DNA for the CDR3: TGTGCCAGCAGCGCCCACGGGGTCGCCACAGATACGCAGTATTTT. It encodes CASSAHGVATDTQYF.

The V and J genes are TRBV27 and TRBJ2-1, with 10 positions matching TRBD2. The germline V gene encodes CDR1 MNHEY and CDR2 SMNVEV (reference sequence). V lost 1 base and J lost 8; bases outside the gene matches: 11. The CDR3 totals 17 residues. CDR3 in amino acids: CASSLYSRASGSDEQFF. CDR3 bases: TGTGCCAGCAGTTTATACTCTCGCGCTAGCGGGAGCGATGAGCAGTTCTTC.

The chain is built from TRBV7-6 and TRBJ2-7; TRBD2 matches 8 bases. This CDR3 has 14 residues. Trimming at V came to 5 bases and at J to 5 bases, leaving 8 bases not matched to a gene. CDR1 is SGHVS, CDR2 FNYEAQ, per germline. The CDR3 nucleotides are TGTGCCAGCAGCCCTTCGGGGGGGTTGCACGAGCAGTACTTC. Translated: CASSPSGGLHEQYF. The full variable domain, with the rest looked up from reference TRBV7-6 and TRBJ2-7, is GAGVSQSPRYKVTKRGQDVALRCDPISGHVSLYWYRQALGQGPEFLTYFNYEAQQDKSGLPNDRFSAERPEGSISTLTIQRTEQRDSAMYRCASSPSGGLHEQYFGPGTRLTVT.